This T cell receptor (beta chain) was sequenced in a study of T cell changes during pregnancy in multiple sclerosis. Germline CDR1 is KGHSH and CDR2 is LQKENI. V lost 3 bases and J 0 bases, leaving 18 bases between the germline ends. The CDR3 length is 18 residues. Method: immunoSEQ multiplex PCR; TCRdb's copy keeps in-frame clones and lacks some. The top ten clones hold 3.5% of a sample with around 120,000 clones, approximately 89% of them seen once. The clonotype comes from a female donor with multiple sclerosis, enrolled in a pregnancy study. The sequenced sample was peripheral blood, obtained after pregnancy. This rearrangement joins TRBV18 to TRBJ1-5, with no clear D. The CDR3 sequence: CASSPPTPFPFSNQPQHF. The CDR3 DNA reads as TGTGCCAGCTCACCTCCGACACCTTTCCCTTTTAGCAATCAGCCCCAGCATTTT. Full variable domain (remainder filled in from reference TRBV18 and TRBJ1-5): NAGVMQNPRHLVRRRGQEARLRCSPMKGHSHVYWYRQLPEEGLKFMVYLQKENIIDESGMPKERFSAEFPKEGPSILRIQQVVRGDSAAYFCASSPPTPFPFSNQPQHFGDGTRLSIL.